Shown below are 24 T cell receptor beta chains from a single sample sequenced in a study of T-cell memory formation after mild COVID-19. A single record per CDR3 protein comes from TCRdb applying MiXCR to the 5' RACE reads. The repertoire has over 70,000 distinct CDR3 sequences, about 12% of them found once; the top ten carry about 26%. Sequencing input: PBMCs or a T cell subset sorted from them (not recorded which). These receptors all stem from an adult woman who had mild COVID-19 (a few samples of this study predate the infection). Cell type and time point are not known.

This clonotype has more than one count but fewer than ten. The chain has TRBV7-6 and TRBJ2-7; the D is unclear. Germline-derived CDR1 and CDR2 are SGHVS and FNYEAQ. Trimming removed 2 bases from V and 2 bases from J, with 10 bases in between. CDR3 length: 14 residues. The DNA for the CDR3 is TGTGCCAGCAGCTTATCAGAAAACGCCTACGAGCAGTACTTC. Protein: CASSLSENAYEQYF.

The chain joins TRBV29-1 to TRBJ2-7; 9 positions agree with TRBD2. Germline CDR1 is SQVTM and CDR2 is ANQGSEA. The CDR3 has 16 amino acids. V shed 4 bases and J 2 bases; nucleotides not matched to a gene: 12. The CDR3 is CSVATILAGGAYEQYF. CDR3 nucleotides: TGCAGCGTTGCCACTATTTTGGCGGGGGGGGCCTACGAGCAGTACTTC.

This clonotype has just a few counts. The chain combines TRBV6-4 with TRBJ2-7; weak D call: TRBD2 (5 bases). The CDR3 is 12 amino acids. The V gene lost 6 bases and the J gene lost 7 bases, with 13 bases spanning the gap. The germline CDR1 and CDR2 sequences are MRHNA and SNTAGT. CDR3 amino acids: CASRPQCGEQYF. CDR3 nucleotides: TGTGCCAGCAGGCCGCAGTGCGGGGAGCAGTACTTC.

The V gene is TRBV18, the J gene TRBJ2-3, with 8 positions matching TRBD2. With 0 bases clipped from V and 2 bases from J, the junction kept 7 bases outside the gene matches. Germline CDR1 KGHSH, CDR2 LQKENI. This CDR3 is built from 17 residues. DNA for the CDR3: TGTGCCAGCTCACCACCGAACGGACTAGCTTCCACAGATACGCAGTATTTT. Amino acid sequence: CASSPPNGLASTDTQYF.

This clonotype was recorded a few times. The rearrangement links TRBV15 to TRBJ2-1; D tentatively fits TRBD1 or TRBD2 (5 bases each). Germline V gene lookup returns CDR1 LNHNV and CDR2 YYDKDF (reference sequence). V was trimmed by 6 bases and J by 14 bases, leaving 17 bases between them. The CDR3 spans 12 residues. The CDR3 region has the DNA TGTGCCACCAGTCAAGGGGACCAGCACAAGTTCTTC. It is translated as CATSQGDQHKFF.

At least ten counts were recorded for this clonotype. This chain joins TRBV7-6 and TRBJ2-3, with D perhaps matching TRBD1 (7 bases). Germline CDR1 reads SGHVS; CDR2 reads FNYEAQ. The CDR3 is made up of 17 amino acids. Between the trimmed V and J ends, which lost 5 bases and 2 bases, there was a span of 20 bases. The chain's CDR3 is CASSPSLAGTATDTQYF. The CDR3 DNA is TGTGCCAGCAGCCCCTCGCTCGCGGGGACAGCCACAGATACGCAGTATTTT.

In DNA, the CDR3 is TGTGCCAGCAGCCAAGTTATAGCCTATAGCACAGATACGCAGTATTTT. It encodes CASSQVIAYSTDTQYF. J is TRBJ2-3 and V is TRBV4-2; D gene ambiguous. Per the germline V gene, CDR1 is LGHNA and CDR2 is YNFKEQ. This CDR3 has 16 amino acids. Trimming cost V 1 base and J 0 bases, with 11 bases left between them.

A word on this clonotype: This clone may be a read error of a much larger clone one base away. The CDR3: CASSRTLGTNTQYF. CDR3 DNA: TGTGCCAGCAGCCGGACACTGGGTACAAATACGCAGTATTTT. The chain recombines TRBV7-9 with TRBJ2-3; perhaps TRBD1 as D (5 bases). CDR1 is SEHNR and CDR2 is FQNEAQ in the germline V gene (reference sequence). The CDR3 extends over 14 amino acids. The germline V and J ends were trimmed by 5 bases and 7 bases, with 16 bases remaining between them. The full variable domain, in which reference TRBV7-9 and TRBJ2-3 provide the parts outside the CDR3, is DTGVSQNPRHKITKRGQNVTFRCDPISEHNRLYWYRQTLGQGPEFLTYFQNEAQLEKSRLLSDRFSAERPKGSFSTLEIQRTEQGDSAMYLCASSRTLGTNTQYFGPGTRLTVL.

This clonotype was seen ten or more times. This chain joins TRBV7-8 and TRBJ2-3; D gene unclear. The CDR3 has 11 residues. Germline values: CDR1 SGHVS, CDR2 FQNEAQ. Trimming cost V 5 bases and J 2 bases, with 2 bases left between them. This chain's CDR3 is CASSLTDTQYF. The CDR3 coding sequence is TGTGCCAGCAGCCTCACAGATACGCAGTATTTT.

The chain combines TRBV7-8 with TRBJ1-5; possible D gene TRBD1, 5 bases. The germline gives CDR1 SGHVS, CDR2 FQNEAQ. The CDR3 has 13 amino acids. Trimming pared 5 bases from V and 4 bases from J, leaving 9 bases between. CDR3 amino acids: CASSPRVNQPQHF. The CDR3 bases are TGTGCCAGCAGCCCCAGGGTTAATCAGCCCCAGCATTTT.

The rearrangement joins TRBV5-1 to TRBJ1-1, with D maybe TRBD1 (6 bases). Germline-derived CDR1 and CDR2 are SGHRS and YFSETQ. Trimming left V 0 bases short and J 4 bases short, with 13 bases between. CDR3 length: 15 amino acids. DNA of the CDR3: TGCGCCAGCAGCTTGGCTACCGGGGGCCCCACTGAAGCTTTCTTT. Protein sequence: CASSLATGGPTEAFF.

This clonotype was detected many times. The V call is TRBV5-1, the J call TRBJ2-3; 7 bases agree with TRBD2. Germline CDR1 is SGHRS and CDR2 is YFSETQ. The CDR3 length is 15 residues. The V gene end was trimmed by 4 bases and the J gene end by 3 bases; junction bases not matched to a gene: 8. The CDR3 region is CASSTGLDRTDTQYF. The CDR3 DNA is TGCGCCAGCAGCACCGGACTAGATCGGACAGATACGCAGTATTTT.

This clonotype was counted only a few times. The chain links TRBV24-1 to TRBJ1-2; 7 bases match TRBD1. The germline gives CDR1 KGHDR, CDR2 SFDVKD. This CDR3 comprises 14 residues. With 3 bases clipped from V and 4 bases from J, the junction kept 4 bases outside the gene matches. CDR3 DNA sequence: TGTGCCACCAGTGATCGGGACAGCCTCTATGGCTACACCTTC. As protein: CATSDRDSLYGYTF.

Ten or more counts support this clonotype. J is TRBJ2-5 and V is TRBV7-6, with 9 bases identical to TRBD2. The germline CDR1 and CDR2 sequences are SGHVS and FNYEAQ. V gave up 0 bases and J gave up 0 bases; unmatched junction bases: 8. The CDR3 covers 18 residues. CDR3 amino acids: CASSLAAGTSPNQETQYF. CDR3 coding DNA: TGTGCCAGCAGCTTAGCCGCCGGGACTAGCCCAAACCAAGAGACCCAGTACTTC.

This rearrangement joins TRBV7-9 to TRBJ2-3; no clear D. Germline V gene sequence: CDR1 SEHNR, CDR2 FQNEAQ (reference sequence). The CDR3 extends over 12 amino acids. Trimming took off 5 bases at V and 6 bases at J, with 9 bases between the two ends. The CDR3 sequence is CASSETVDTQYF. The CDR3 DNA reads TGTGCCAGCAGCGAGACGGTGGATACGCAGTATTTT.

This CDR3 is CASSELARGSGANVLTF. The CDR3 region has the DNA TGTGCCAGCAGTGAACTGGCCAGGGGTTCTGGGGCCAACGTCCTGACTTTC. V gene TRBV6-1 combines with J gene TRBJ2-6; D is possibly TRBD1 (6 bases). Trimming stripped 2 bases from V and 1 base from J, with 12 bases between. CDR3 size: 17 residues. Germline-derived CDR1 and CDR2 are MNHNS and SASEGT.

This clonotype showed up many times. The chain carries TRBV7-8 and TRBJ2-3, with D possibly TRBD2 on 5 matching bases. This CDR3 has 16 residues. V was shortened by 5 bases and J by 1 base, with 16 bases between the two germline ends. CDR1 SGHVS and CDR2 FQNEAQ come from the germline V gene. The CDR3, as DNA: TGTGCCAGCAGCCTGATCGGAGGAAGCGGCACAGATACGCAGTATTTT. Its protein is CASSLIGGSGTDTQYF. The entire variable domain, with the rest obtained from reference TRBV7-8 and TRBJ2-3, is as follows: GAGVSQSPRYKVAKRGQDVALRCDPISGHVSLFWYQQALGQGPEFLTYFQNEAQLDKSGLPSDRFFAERPEGSVSTLKIQRTQQEDSAVYLCASSLIGGSGTDTQYFGPGTRLTVL.

V usage is TRBV4-1 and J usage is TRBJ2-2; perhaps TRBD1 as D (6 bases). Per germline, CDR1 MGHRA and CDR2 YSYEKL. The CDR3 is 16 residues long. V lost 0 bases and J 6 bases, leaving 14 bases between the germline ends. The CDR3 region is CASSQDLGTNPGELFF. CDR3 nucleotide sequence: TGCGCCAGCAGCCAAGATCTCGGGACAAATCCCGGGGAGCTGTTTTTT.

This clonotype was observed a handful of times. The genes are TRBV29-1 and TRBJ2-7; either TRBD1 or TRBD2 may supply D (6 bases each). In germline, CDR1 is SQVTM, CDR2 ANQGSEA. The V end was cut by 7 bases, the J end by 4 bases, with 17 bases between. The CDR3 contains 13 residues. CDR3 protein: CSAVGAGRYEQYF. The CDR3 DNA sequence: TGCAGCGCCGTGGGGGCGGGGAGGTACGAGCAGTACTTC.

This clonotype appeared a few times. The chain carries TRBV4-1 and TRBJ2-5; D may correspond to TRBD1 or TRBD2 (5 bases each). Trimming took off 3 bases at V and 5 bases at J, with 13 bases between the two ends. This CDR3 is built from 14 residues. The germline V gene encodes CDR1 MGHRA and CDR2 YSYEKL. The CDR3: CASSHSWGPETQYF. CDR3 nucleotide sequence: TGCGCCAGCAGCCATAGTTGGGGACCGGAGACCCAGTACTTC.

Details on this clonotype: At one end, the junction sequence differs from germline, possibly due to a read error. The chain joins TRBV24-1 to TRBJ2-3, with D unclear. CDR3 length: 14 amino acids. CDR1 and CDR2 from the germline V gene are KGHDR and SFDVKD. Here the CDR3 reads CATSPPVSTDTHYF. The CDR3 DNA sequence: TGTGCCACCAGCCCTCCTGTAAGTACAGATACGCATTATTTT.

This clonotype has more than one count but fewer than ten. The rearrangement links TRBV5-1 to TRBJ2-7; 8 bases are a match to TRBD2. After removal of 0 bases from V and 3 bases from J, the junction contained 5 bases not matched to a gene. The CDR3 runs 15 residues. CDR1 and CDR2 (germline): SGHRS, YFSETQ. CDR3 coding DNA: TGCGCCAGCAGCTTGGAAGGGACTAGATTCTACGAGCAGTACTTC. Translating it yields CASSLEGTRFYEQYF.

The chain is built from TRBV9 and TRBJ2-7; 11 positions agree with TRBD2. Germline V gene lookup returns CDR1 SGDLS and CDR2 YYNGEE. J lost 5 bases, V lost 3 bases, and 10 bases had no gene match. The CDR3 is 16 residues long. CDR3 amino acids: CASSERGTSGFHEQYF. CDR3 DNA: TGTGCCAGCAGCGAGAGAGGGACTAGCGGCTTCCACGAGCAGTACTTC.

This clonotype was observed at least ten times. J is TRBJ2-1 and V is TRBV3-1, with a possible D match to TRBD2 (6 bases). V gave up 0 bases and J gave up 0 bases, with 9 bases separating them. Germline loops: CDR1 LGHDT, CDR2 YNNKEL (reference sequence). CDR3 length equals 16 residues. CDR3 sequence reads: CASSQDPGGSYNEQFF. CDR3 nucleotides: TGTGCCAGCAGCCAAGACCCCGGGGGCTCCTACAATGAGCAGTTCTTC.